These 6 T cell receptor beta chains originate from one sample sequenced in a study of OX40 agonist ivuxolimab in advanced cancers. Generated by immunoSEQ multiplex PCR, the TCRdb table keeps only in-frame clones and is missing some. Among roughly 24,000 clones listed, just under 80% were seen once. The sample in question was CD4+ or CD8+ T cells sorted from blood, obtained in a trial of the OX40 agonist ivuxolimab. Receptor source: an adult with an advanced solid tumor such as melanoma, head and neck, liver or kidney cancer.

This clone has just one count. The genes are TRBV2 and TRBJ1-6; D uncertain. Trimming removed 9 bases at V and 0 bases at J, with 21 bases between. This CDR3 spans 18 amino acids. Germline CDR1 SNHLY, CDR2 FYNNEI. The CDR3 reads CARTRRAPRDSYNSPLHF. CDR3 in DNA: TGTGCCAGGACCCGACGGGCTCCGCGGGACTCCTATAATTCACCCCTCCACTTT.

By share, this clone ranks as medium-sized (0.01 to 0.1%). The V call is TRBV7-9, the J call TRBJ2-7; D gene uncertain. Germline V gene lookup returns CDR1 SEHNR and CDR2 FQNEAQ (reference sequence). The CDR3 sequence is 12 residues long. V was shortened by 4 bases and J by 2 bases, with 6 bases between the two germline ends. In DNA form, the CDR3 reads TGTGCCAGCAGCTCATTTACCTACGAGCAGTACTTC. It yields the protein CASSSFTYEQYF.

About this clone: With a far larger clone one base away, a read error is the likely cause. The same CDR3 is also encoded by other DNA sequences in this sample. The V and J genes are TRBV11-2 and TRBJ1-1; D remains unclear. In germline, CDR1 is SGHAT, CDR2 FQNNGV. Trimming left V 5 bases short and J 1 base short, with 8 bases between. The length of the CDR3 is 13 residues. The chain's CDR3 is CASSPQRNTEAFF. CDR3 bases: TGTGCCAGCAGCCCCCAAAGGAACACTGAAGCTTTCTTT.

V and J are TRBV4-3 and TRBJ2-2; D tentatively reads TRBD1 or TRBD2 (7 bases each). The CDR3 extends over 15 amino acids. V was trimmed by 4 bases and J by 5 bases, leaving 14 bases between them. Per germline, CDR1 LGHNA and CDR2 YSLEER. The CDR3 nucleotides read TGCGCCAGCAGCCGATGGGAGGGGGCTACCGGGGAGCTGTTTTTT. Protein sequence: CASSRWEGATGELFF.

In DNA form, the CDR3 reads TGCGCCAGCAGCCAAGGGACTAGTCTTTACGAGCAGTACTTC. Its protein is CASSQGTSLYEQYF. The genes are TRBV4-3 and TRBJ2-7; 7 bases map to TRBD2. The CDR3 extends over 14 amino acids. Germline V gene data show CDR1 as LGHNA and CDR2 as YSLEER. J lost 4 bases, V lost 1 base, and 4 bases had no gene match.

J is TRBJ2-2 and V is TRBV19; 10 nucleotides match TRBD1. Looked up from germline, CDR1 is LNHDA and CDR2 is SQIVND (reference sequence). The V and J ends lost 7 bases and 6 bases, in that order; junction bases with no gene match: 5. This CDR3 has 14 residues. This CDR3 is CASKPGQGSGELFF. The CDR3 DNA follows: TGTGCCAGTAAACCGGGACAGGGGTCCGGGGAGCTGTTTTTT.